Given below is one T cell receptor beta chain in context. This clonotype has a count of ten or more. The antigen this receptor binds is unknown. No per-base quality is available; no much larger clone lies one base away. The data are from a study of read filtering for tumor transcriptome and immune sequencing (TCRdb year 2020). About the full investigation: The cohort had under 20 male and 11 to 15 female patients with a mean age of roughly 64 years, ranging from about 40 to 85. TCR repertoires obtained by targeted immune repertoire sequencing and by bulk whole-transcriptome sequencing performed on the same bone marrow samples were compared. Under revised international staging, 8 or 9 patients fell into R-ISS I, more than 15 into R-ISS II and 7 into R-ISS III. TCR-region mapped reads per sample ranged from about 4 to 10.27 million with IR-seq versus only 85 to 1273 with RNA-seq. A main aim was a read-filtering strategy for immune repertoire data, specifically whether clonotypes supported by a single read should be removed. After DNase treatment, whole-transcriptome libraries were prepared using the TruSeq RNA Access Library Prep Kit.

TCR libraries were constructed from about 400 ng RNA using the Immunoverse kit, and molecular barcoded adaptors covering alpha/delta and beta/gamma chains were employed. TCR library preparation was performed with the same RNA that was used for transcriptome sequencing. Sequencing of TCR libraries was carried out on an Illumina HiSeq 4000 with 2 x 150 cycles. The paper's data handling went like this. Using MiXCR, which included quality filtering and error correction, TCR reads were aligned to human V, D, J and C references and then assembled into CDR3 clonotypes. The tcR package in R was used to analyze clonotype counts and gene usage diversity. Raw mapping reads were checked after the RNA-seq reads had been mapped by STAR aligner version 2.5.3a onto the human GRCh37 genome. To test how sequencing depth affects detected clonotypes, IR-seq fastq files were randomly downsampled with Seqtk 1.3. TCRdb handled the public reads itself, with Q25 trimming in fastp and clone calling in MiXCR, and kept productive beta chains. Each entry merges the rows of one CDR3 protein and shows their most common DNA and genes. The V and J calls reflect TCRdb's pipeline rather than the authors' work. For this sample the table gives 75,000 to 90,000 distinct CDR3 sequences, of which 12% were detected only once. The ten largest clones represent 15% of the sample.

Bone marrow was sampled from every patient at the time of active disease. Bone marrow mononuclear cells were isolated by Ficoll-Hypaque density gradient centrifugation. Myeloma plasma cells were removed and CD138-negative cells were collected by negative selection after labeling with CD138 magnetic microbeads on a MACS separator. Flow cytometry with CD138 antibodies on an Attune NxT was used to check how pure the isolated cells were. Total RNA was extracted with TRIzol reagent and quantified with a NanoDrop spectrophotometer. Paired RNA-seq and IR-seq were performed on the CD138-negative bone marrow sample of each patient. Counted from cysteine to phenylalanine, this CDR3 has 15 amino acids. Only CDR3 DNA is held: 45 bases, read in frame from base 1. From the germline V gene, CDR1 is SQVTM and CDR2 is ANQGSEA. The junction carries 19 bases between V and J, which are trimmed by 6 bases and 2 bases respectively.

Study-wide findings and limitations: Single-read clonotypes made up about 81.9% of clonotypes but about 3.5% of total reads in IR-seq, and 70% to 75% of clonotypes and 44.6% of reads in RNA-seq. When single-read clonotypes were removed, the proportions of shared clonotypes in IR-seq and RNA-seq correlated more strongly. Compared with RNA-seq, IR-seq captured clonotypes at much higher depth and more reliably, and a smaller IR-seq throughput was enough to identify most shared clonotypes. Rather than purified T cells, the sorted CD138-negative fraction was a mixed bone marrow immune population.

The TCR sequence derives from a donor over 35 with multiple myeloma. The sequenced sample was a population of CD138-negative cells sorted from bone marrow. Read against the paper, the sample's cell subset or site label means: bone marrow mononuclear cells depleted of CD138+ plasma/myeloma cells by negative magnetic selection. Recombination joined TRBV29-1 with TRBJ1-1, with a weak D call of TRBD1 (6 bases match). The CDR3 reads CSVLRTTGINTEAFF. The sequenced DNA: TGCAGCGTCCTAAGGACCACAGGGATAAACACTGAAGCTTTCTTT.